Listed below are T cell receptor beta chains from one sample, sequenced in a study of T cell repertoires in ileal Crohn's disease. Generated by immunoSEQ multiplex PCR, the TCRdb table keeps only in-frame clones and is missing some. Of several thousand clones in the sample, approximately 91% were seen once. The source material was ileal tissue. The receptors stem from an adult with Crohn's disease. Each CDR3 is given with its conserved first and last residue. A D gene is named only where the DNA matches it firmly. The size entry is marked missing in some rows and otherwise reads once, few, many or a size class.

CDR3aa: CASSLGRGSGELFF; CDR3nt: TGCGCCAGCAGCTTGGGGAGAGGGTCCGGGGAGCTGTTTTTT; j_gene: TRBJ2-2; d_gene: -; v_gene: TRBV5-1; abundance: once
CDR3aa: CASSEGGPRLSYNEQFF; CDR3nt: TGTGCCAGCAGTGAAGGCGGGCCCCGACTCTCCTACAATGAGCAGTTCTTC; j_gene: TRBJ2-1; d_gene: -; v_gene: TRBV2; abundance: -
CDR3aa: CASSSEGAGYGYTF; CDR3nt: TGCGCCAGCAGCTCCGAGGGGGCTGGCTATGGCTACACCTTC; j_gene: TRBJ1-2; d_gene: TRBD1; v_gene: TRBV5-1; abundance: -
CDR3aa: CASSEDGTGYRAEAFF; CDR3nt: TGTGCCAGCAGTGAAGACGGGACAGGGTATCGTGCTGAAGCTTTCTTT; j_gene: TRBJ1-1; d_gene: TRBD1; v_gene: TRBV6-1; abundance: -
CDR3aa: CASRRVSFTGELFF; CDR3nt: TGCGCCAGCAGGAGGGTCAGTTTCACCGGGGAGCTGTTTTTT; j_gene: TRBJ2-2; d_gene: -; v_gene: TRBV10-2; abundance: -
CDR3aa: CASSLQAAQRTEAFF; CDR3nt: TGCGCCAGCAGCTTGCAGGCGGCCCAGAGGACTGAAGCTTTCTTT; j_gene: TRBJ1-1; d_gene: -; v_gene: TRBV5-1; abundance: -
CDR3aa: CASSLAGGYTEAFF; CDR3nt: TGCGCCAGCAGCTTGGCGGGAGGATACACTGAAGCTTTCTTT; j_gene: TRBJ1-1; d_gene: -; v_gene: TRBV5-1; abundance: -
CDR3aa: CASSGGRNTEAFF; CDR3nt: TGTGCCAGCAGTGGGGGCAGGAACACTGAAGCTTTCTTT; j_gene: TRBJ1-1; d_gene: -; v_gene: TRBV2; abundance: -
CDR3aa: CASSTTGVGQPQHF; CDR3nt: TGCGCCAGCAGTACCACGGGGGTCGGGCAGCCCCAGCATTTT; j_gene: TRBJ1-5; d_gene: -; v_gene: TRBV10-2; abundance: -
CDR3aa: CASSLDERVTEAFF; CDR3nt: TGTGCCAGTAGTTTGGACGAAAGGGTGACTGAAGCTTTCTTT; j_gene: TRBJ1-1; d_gene: -; v_gene: TRBV19; abundance: -
CDR3aa: CASSSGSKETQYF; CDR3nt: TGCGCCAGCAGCTCGGGCAGTAAAGAGACCCAGTACTTC; j_gene: TRBJ2-5; d_gene: -; v_gene: TRBV5-1; abundance: -
CDR3aa: CSVDGTSGSTDTQYF; CDR3nt: TGCAGCGTTGATGGGACTAGCGGTTCCACAGATACGCAGTATTTT; j_gene: TRBJ2-3; d_gene: TRBD2; v_gene: TRBV29-1; abundance: -
CDR3aa: CASSLLAGVGDTQYF; CDR3nt: TGTGCCAGCAGCTTGCTAGCGGGAGTGGGAGATACGCAGTATTTT; j_gene: TRBJ2-3; d_gene: TRBD2; v_gene: TRBV5-6; abundance: -
CDR3aa: CASSIDELAGVREQYF; CDR3nt: TGTGCCAGTAGTATAGACGAACTAGCGGGAGTGAGAGAGCAGTACTTC; j_gene: TRBJ2-7; d_gene: TRBD2; v_gene: TRBV19; abundance: -
CDR3aa: CASTPQGLGGYTF; CDR3nt: TGTGCCAGTACCCCACAGGGCCTGGGGGGCTACACCTTC; j_gene: TRBJ1-2; d_gene: -; v_gene: TRBV19; abundance: -
CDR3aa: CASSRGGLSSYNEQFF; CDR3nt: TGTGCCAGCAGCCGCGGTGGACTGTCCTCCTACAATGAGCAGTTCTTC; j_gene: TRBJ2-1; d_gene: -; v_gene: TRBV27; abundance: -
CDR3aa: CASSLVTTDTQYF; CDR3nt: TGTGCCAGCAGCTTGGTGACCACAGATACGCAGTATTTT; j_gene: TRBJ2-3; d_gene: -; v_gene: TRBV5-5; abundance: -
CDR3aa: CASTPQGALGYTF; CDR3nt: TGTGCCAGTACTCCACAGGGGGCGCTTGGCTACACCTTC; j_gene: TRBJ1-2; d_gene: TRBD1; v_gene: TRBV19; abundance: -
CDR3aa: CASSLSDVAEQYF; CDR3nt: TGTGCCAGCAGTTTATCGGACGTGGCCGAGCAGTACTTC; j_gene: TRBJ2-7; d_gene: -; v_gene: TRBV27; abundance: -
CDR3aa: CASSLQGDVNYGYTF; CDR3nt: TGTGCCAGCAGTCTACAGGGGGACGTAAACTATGGCTACACCTTC; j_gene: TRBJ1-2; d_gene: TRBD1; v_gene: TRBV27; abundance: -
CDR3aa: CASSEDSYTGPANYGYTF; CDR3nt: TGTGCCAGCAGTGAAGACTCATATACAGGACCAGCTAACTATGGCTACACCTTC; j_gene: TRBJ1-2; d_gene: -; v_gene: TRBV6-1; abundance: large
CDR3aa: CASSYLGVGAFF; CDR3nt: TGTGCCAGCAGCTACCTCGGGGTTGGAGCTTTCTTT; j_gene: TRBJ1-1; d_gene: -; v_gene: TRBV7-9; abundance: -
CDR3aa: CASSPIAGKSTDTQYF; CDR3nt: TGTGCCAGCAGTCCGATAGCGGGGAAGAGCACAGATACGCAGTATTTT; j_gene: TRBJ2-3; d_gene: TRBD2; v_gene: TRBV6-6; abundance: -
CDR3aa: CASSQEIAPGQGGSGELFF; CDR3nt: TGCGCCAGCAGCCAGGAGATCGCACCGGGACAGGGGGGCTCCGGGGAGCTGTTTTTT; j_gene: TRBJ2-2; d_gene: TRBD1; v_gene: TRBV4-1; abundance: -
CDR3aa: CASSPQGINTGELFF; CDR3nt: TGTGCCAGCAGTCCACAGGGGATTAACACCGGGGAGCTGTTTTTT; j_gene: TRBJ2-2; d_gene: TRBD1; v_gene: TRBV13; abundance: -
CDR3aa: CASSVGGEMVDTQYF; CDR3nt: TGCGCCAGCAGTGTGGGGGGAGAGATGGTAGATACGCAGTATTTT; j_gene: TRBJ2-3; d_gene: -; v_gene: TRBV10-1; abundance: -
CDR3aa: CASSFVNEQFF; CDR3nt: TGTGCCAGCAGTTTTGTCAATGAGCAGTTCTTC; j_gene: TRBJ2-1; d_gene: -; v_gene: TRBV6-5; abundance: -
CDR3aa: CASSITPAPPSYEQYF; CDR3nt: TGTGCCAGCAGCATAACCCCAGCCCCGCCATCCTACGAGCAGTACTTC; j_gene: TRBJ2-7; d_gene: -; v_gene: TRBV21-1; abundance: -
CDR3aa: CASSQDRAPNYNSPLHF; CDR3nt: TGTGCCAGCAGCCAAGATCGGGCACCCAACTATAATTCACCCCTCCACTTT; j_gene: TRBJ1-6; d_gene: -; v_gene: TRBV14; abundance: -
CDR3aa: CASSPPDRGLYEQYF; CDR3nt: TGTGCCAGCTCACCTCCGGACAGGGGGTTGTACGAGCAGTACTTC; j_gene: TRBJ2-7; d_gene: TRBD1; v_gene: TRBV18; abundance: -
CDR3aa: CASSFRGGTNEQFF; CDR3nt: TGCGCCAGCAGCTTCCGCGGGGGGACCAATGAGCAGTTCTTC; j_gene: TRBJ2-1; d_gene: TRBD2; v_gene: TRBV5-1; abundance: -
CDR3aa: CSVLGQGNYGYTF; CDR3nt: TGCAGCGTTCTGGGACAGGGGAACTATGGCTACACCTTC; j_gene: TRBJ1-2; d_gene: TRBD1; v_gene: TRBV29-1; abundance: -
CDR3aa: CASSQGTDGVQYF; CDR3nt: TGCGCCAGCAGCCAAGGGACGGACGGGGTGCAGTACTTC; j_gene: TRBJ2-7; d_gene: -; v_gene: TRBV5-1; abundance: -
CDR3aa: CASSPTTGSTGELFF; CDR3nt: TGTGCCAGCAGCCCAACGACAGGGAGCACCGGGGAGCTGTTTTTT; j_gene: TRBJ2-2; d_gene: TRBD1; v_gene: TRBV9; abundance: -
CDR3aa: CASSGQGAHYEQYF; CDR3nt: TGTGCCAGCAGTGGACAGGGGGCTCACTACGAGCAGTACTTC; j_gene: TRBJ2-7; d_gene: TRBD1; v_gene: TRBV6-1; abundance: -
CDR3aa: CASSLTWGAGTDTQYF; CDR3nt: TGTGCCAGCAGCTTAACGTGGGGGGCAGGCACAGATACGCAGTATTTT; j_gene: TRBJ2-3; d_gene: -; v_gene: TRBV7-3; abundance: -
CDR3aa: CASSQGNRGSGNTIYF; CDR3nt: TGCGCCAGCAGCCAAGGAAACAGGGGGTCCGGAAACACCATATATTTT; j_gene: TRBJ1-3; d_gene: TRBD1; v_gene: TRBV4-1; abundance: -
CDR3aa: CASSPRGRLRAGADTQYF; CDR3nt: TGTGCCAGCAGCCCCAGAGGTCGACTTCGGGCGGGAGCAGATACGCAGTATTTT; j_gene: TRBJ2-3; d_gene: TRBD2; v_gene: TRBV7-3; abundance: -
CDR3aa: CASSLEGGGTDTQYF; CDR3nt: TGTGCCAGCAGCCTAGAGGGGGGCGGTACAGATACGCAGTATTTT; j_gene: TRBJ2-3; d_gene: -; v_gene: TRBV9; abundance: once
CDR3aa: CARAARGFTGELFF; CDR3nt: TGTGCCAGGGCGGCCAGGGGGTTCACCGGGGAGCTGTTTTTT; j_gene: TRBJ2-2; d_gene: TRBD1; v_gene: TRBV7-2; abundance: -
CDR3aa: CASSPQGPSTEAFF; CDR3nt: TGCGCCAGCAGTCCACAGGGGCCTAGCACTGAAGCTTTCTTT; j_gene: TRBJ1-1; d_gene: TRBD1; v_gene: TRBV23-1; abundance: -
CDR3aa: CASSHQNGQRGDNEQFF; CDR3nt: TGCGCCAGCTCACACCAAAACGGCCAGCGGGGGGACAATGAGCAGTTCTTC; j_gene: TRBJ2-1; d_gene: TRBD2; v_gene: TRBV5-1; abundance: -
CDR3aa: CASEPGGGGSGYTF; CDR3nt: TGTGCCAGCGAACCGGGGGGCGGGGGTAGTGGCTACACCTTC; j_gene: TRBJ1-2; d_gene: -; v_gene: TRBV6-5; abundance: -
CDR3aa: CASSAEPGLAASEQFF; CDR3nt: TGCGCCAGCAGTGCCGAACCGGGACTAGCGGCGAGTGAGCAGTTCTTC; j_gene: TRBJ2-1; d_gene: TRBD2; v_gene: TRBV10-1; abundance: -
CDR3aa: CASSIIQGRNQPQHF; CDR3nt: TGTGCCAGTAGTATTATTCAGGGACGCAATCAGCCCCAGCATTTT; j_gene: TRBJ1-5; d_gene: -; v_gene: TRBV19; abundance: few
CDR3aa: CASSYFWGQGTEAFF; CDR3nt: TGTGCCAGCAGTTACTTCTGGGGACAGGGCACTGAAGCTTTCTTT; j_gene: TRBJ1-1; d_gene: TRBD1; v_gene: TRBV6-6; abundance: -
CDR3aa: CASSQVFAETQYF; CDR3nt: TGCGCCAGCAGCCAAGTGTTCGCAGAGACCCAGTACTTC; j_gene: TRBJ2-5; d_gene: -; v_gene: TRBV4-1; abundance: -
CDR3aa: CASSGLPGLTYEQYF; CDR3nt: TGTGCCAGCAGTGGCCTCCCGGGACTAACCTACGAGCAGTACTTC; j_gene: TRBJ2-7; d_gene: TRBD2; v_gene: TRBV2; abundance: -
CDR3aa: CAISEGGYEQYF; CDR3nt: TGTGCCATCAGTGAGGGAGGATACGAGCAGTACTTC; j_gene: TRBJ2-7; d_gene: -; v_gene: TRBV10-3; abundance: -
CDR3aa: CASSALDNNQPQHF; CDR3nt: TGTGCCAGCAGTGCCTTGGACAACAATCAGCCCCAGCATTTT; j_gene: TRBJ1-5; d_gene: -; v_gene: TRBV2; abundance: -
CDR3aa: CASNGDRTAFF; CDR3nt: TGTGCCAGCAACGGCGACAGGACAGCTTTCTTT; j_gene: TRBJ1-1; d_gene: -; v_gene: TRBV28; abundance: -
CDR3aa: CASGSSPSYEQYF; CDR3nt: TGTGCCAGCGGGTCTTCCCCCTCCTACGAGCAGTACTTC; j_gene: TRBJ2-7; d_gene: -; v_gene: TRBV28; abundance: -